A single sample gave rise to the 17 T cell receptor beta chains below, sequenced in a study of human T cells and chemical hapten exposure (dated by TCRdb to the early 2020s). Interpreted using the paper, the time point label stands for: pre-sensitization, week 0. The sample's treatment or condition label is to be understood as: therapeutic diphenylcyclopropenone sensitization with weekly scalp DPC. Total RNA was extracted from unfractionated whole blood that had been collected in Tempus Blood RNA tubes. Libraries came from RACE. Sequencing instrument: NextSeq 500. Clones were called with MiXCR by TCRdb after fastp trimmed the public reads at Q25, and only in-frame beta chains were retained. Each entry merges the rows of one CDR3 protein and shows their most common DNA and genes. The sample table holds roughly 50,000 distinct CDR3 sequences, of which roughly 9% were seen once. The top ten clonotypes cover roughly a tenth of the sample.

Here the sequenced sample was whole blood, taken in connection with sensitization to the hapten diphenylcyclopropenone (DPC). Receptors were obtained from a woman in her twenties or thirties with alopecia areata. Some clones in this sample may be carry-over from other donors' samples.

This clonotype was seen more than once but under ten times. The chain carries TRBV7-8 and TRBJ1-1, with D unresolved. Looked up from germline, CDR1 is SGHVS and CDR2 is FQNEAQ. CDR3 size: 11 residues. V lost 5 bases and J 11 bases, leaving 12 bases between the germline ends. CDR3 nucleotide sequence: TGTGCCAGCAGCCGTGAGCGGAGGGCTTTCTTT. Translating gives CASSRERRAFF.

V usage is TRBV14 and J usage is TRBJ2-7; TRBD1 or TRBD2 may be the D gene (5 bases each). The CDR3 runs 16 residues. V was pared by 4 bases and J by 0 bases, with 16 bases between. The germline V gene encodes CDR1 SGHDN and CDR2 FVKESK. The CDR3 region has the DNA TGTGCCAGCAGCCTCGGAGGCTCGGGGCGCTCCTACGAGCAGTACTTC. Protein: CASSLGGSGRSYEQYF.

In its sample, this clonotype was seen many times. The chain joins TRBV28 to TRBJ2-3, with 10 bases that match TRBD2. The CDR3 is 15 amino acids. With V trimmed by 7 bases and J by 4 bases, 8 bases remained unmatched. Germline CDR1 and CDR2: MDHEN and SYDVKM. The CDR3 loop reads CASNTRTSGADTQYF. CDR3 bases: TGTGCCAGCAATACTAGGACTAGCGGAGCAGATACGCAGTATTTT.

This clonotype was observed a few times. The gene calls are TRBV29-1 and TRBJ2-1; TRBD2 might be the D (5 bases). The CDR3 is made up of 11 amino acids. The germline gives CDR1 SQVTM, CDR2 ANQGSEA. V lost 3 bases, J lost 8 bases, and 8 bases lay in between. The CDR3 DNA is TGCAGCGTTGACCGGGGTTATGAGCAGTTCTTC. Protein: CSVDRGYEQFF.

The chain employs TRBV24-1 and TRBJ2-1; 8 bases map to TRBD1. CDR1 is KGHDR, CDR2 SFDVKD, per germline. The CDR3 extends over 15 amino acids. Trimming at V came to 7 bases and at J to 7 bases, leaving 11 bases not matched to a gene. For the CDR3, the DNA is TGTGCCACCAGCGGATCCGGGACAGGCGATAATGAGCAGTTCTTC. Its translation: CATSGSGTGDNEQFF.

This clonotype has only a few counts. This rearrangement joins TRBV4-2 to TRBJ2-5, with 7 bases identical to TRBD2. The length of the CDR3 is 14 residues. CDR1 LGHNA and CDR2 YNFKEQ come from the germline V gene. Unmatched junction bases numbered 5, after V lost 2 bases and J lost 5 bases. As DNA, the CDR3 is TGTGCCAGCAGCCAACCTAGCGGAACTGAGACCCAGTACTTC. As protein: CASSQPSGTETQYF.

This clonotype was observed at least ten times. CDR3 region: CASSLSYNEQFF. The DNA of the CDR3 is TGTGCCAGCAGTTTGAGCTACAATGAGCAGTTCTTC. The J gene is TRBJ2-1, the V gene TRBV6-1, with D hard to call. This CDR3 region has 12 residues. V lost 5 bases and J 3 bases, leaving 5 bases between the germline ends. The germline V gene encodes CDR1 MNHNS and CDR2 SASEGT.

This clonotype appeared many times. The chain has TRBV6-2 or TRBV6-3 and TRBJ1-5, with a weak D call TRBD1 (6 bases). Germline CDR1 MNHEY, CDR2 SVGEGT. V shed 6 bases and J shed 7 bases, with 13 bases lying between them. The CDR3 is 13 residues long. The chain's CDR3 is CASRNRVDQPQHF. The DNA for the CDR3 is TGTGCCAGCAGAAACAGGGTGGACCAGCCCCAGCATTTT.

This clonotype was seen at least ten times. The CDR3: CASSSRQPSSYEQYF. The DNA of the CDR3 is TGTGCCAGCAGTTCCAGACAGCCGAGCTCCTACGAGCAGTACTTC. The chain couples TRBV6-2 or TRBV6-3 to TRBJ2-7, with D possibly being TRBD1 (5 bases). Trimming pared 4 bases from V and 0 bases from J, leaving 13 bases between. The CDR3 contains 15 residues. Germline V gene data show CDR1 as MNHEY and CDR2 as SVGEGT.

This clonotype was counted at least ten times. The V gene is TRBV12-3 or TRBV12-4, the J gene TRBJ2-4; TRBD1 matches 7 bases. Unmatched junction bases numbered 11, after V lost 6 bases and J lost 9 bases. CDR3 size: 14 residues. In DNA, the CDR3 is TGTGCCAGCAGAGCCGGGACAGAGGAGCGCATTCAGTACTTC. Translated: CASRAGTEERIQYF.

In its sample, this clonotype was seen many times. CDR3 coding DNA: TGTGCCAGCAGTCCCCTGACCTCGGGCACTGAAGCTTTCTTT. This translates into CASSPLTSGTEAFF. The chain has TRBV28 and TRBJ1-1, with D hard to call. V was pared by 5 bases and J by 4 bases, with 14 bases between. Germline CDR1 is MDHEN and CDR2 is SYDVKM. The CDR3 is 14 residues long.

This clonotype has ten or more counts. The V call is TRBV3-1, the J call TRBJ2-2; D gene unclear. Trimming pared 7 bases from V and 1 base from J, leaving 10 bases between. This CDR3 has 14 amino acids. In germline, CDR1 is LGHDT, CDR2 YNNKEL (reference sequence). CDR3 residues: CASNRDLNTGELFF. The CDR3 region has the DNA TGTGCCAGCAACCGCGACTTGAACACCGGGGAGCTGTTTTTT. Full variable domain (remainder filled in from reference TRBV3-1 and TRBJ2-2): DTAVSQTPKYLVTQMGNDKSIKCEQNLGHDTMYWYKQDSKKFLKIMFSYNNKELIINETVPNRFSPKSPDKAHLNLHINSLELGDSAVYFCASNRDLNTGELFFGEGSRLTVL.

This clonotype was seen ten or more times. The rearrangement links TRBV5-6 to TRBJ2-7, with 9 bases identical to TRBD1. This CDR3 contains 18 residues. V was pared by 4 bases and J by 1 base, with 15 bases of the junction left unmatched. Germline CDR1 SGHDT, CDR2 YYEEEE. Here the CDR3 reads CASSRGQGTDWDSYEQYF. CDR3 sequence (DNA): TGTGCCAGCAGCAGGGGACAGGGTACCGACTGGGATTCCTACGAGCAGTACTTC.

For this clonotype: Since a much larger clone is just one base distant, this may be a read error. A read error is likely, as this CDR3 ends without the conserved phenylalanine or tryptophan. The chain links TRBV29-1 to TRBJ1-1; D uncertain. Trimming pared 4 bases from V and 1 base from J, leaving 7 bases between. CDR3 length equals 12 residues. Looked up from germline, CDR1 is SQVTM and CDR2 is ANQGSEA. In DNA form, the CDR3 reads TGCAGCGTTGTAAAAGAGAACACTGAAGCTTTCTTG. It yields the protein CSVVKENTEAFL.

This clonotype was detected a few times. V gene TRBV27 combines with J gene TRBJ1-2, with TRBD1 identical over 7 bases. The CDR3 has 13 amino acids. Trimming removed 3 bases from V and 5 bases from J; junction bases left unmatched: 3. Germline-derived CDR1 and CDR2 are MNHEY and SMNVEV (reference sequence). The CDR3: CASSFGTEYGYTF. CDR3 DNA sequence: TGTGCCAGCAGTTTTGGGACAGAGTATGGCTACACCTTC.

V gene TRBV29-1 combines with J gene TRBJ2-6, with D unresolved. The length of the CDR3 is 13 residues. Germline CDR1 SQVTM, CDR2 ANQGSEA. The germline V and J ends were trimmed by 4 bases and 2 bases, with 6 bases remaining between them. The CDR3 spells CSVGRAGANVLTF. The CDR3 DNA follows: TGCAGCGTTGGACGGGCTGGGGCCAACGTCCTGACTTTC.

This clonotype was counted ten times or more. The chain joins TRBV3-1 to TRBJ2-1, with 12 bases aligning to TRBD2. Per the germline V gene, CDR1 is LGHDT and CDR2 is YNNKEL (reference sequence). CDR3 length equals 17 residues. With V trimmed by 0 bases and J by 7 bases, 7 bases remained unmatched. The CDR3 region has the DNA TGTGCCAGCAGCCAAGACCCCCTAGCGGGGGGGAGGAATGAGCAGTTCTTC. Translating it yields CASSQDPLAGGRNEQFF.